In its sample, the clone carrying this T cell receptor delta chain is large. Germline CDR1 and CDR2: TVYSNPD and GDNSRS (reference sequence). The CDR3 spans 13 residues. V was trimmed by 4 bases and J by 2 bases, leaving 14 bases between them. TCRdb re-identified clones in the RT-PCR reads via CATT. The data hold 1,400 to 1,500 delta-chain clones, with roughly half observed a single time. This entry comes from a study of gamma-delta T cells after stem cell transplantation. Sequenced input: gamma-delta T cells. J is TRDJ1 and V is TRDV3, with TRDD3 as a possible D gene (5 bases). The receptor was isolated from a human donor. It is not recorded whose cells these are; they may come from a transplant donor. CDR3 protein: CASGTGGTDKLIF. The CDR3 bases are TGTGCCTCCGGTACTGGAGGTACCGATAAACTCATCTTT.